This T cell receptor (beta chain) was observed in a study of CD8 T cells in Susac syndrome. Overall study findings and caveats: The study recognized that its TCR sequencing and HLA analysis covered a relatively small number of individuals.

This CDR3 is 12 amino acids long. CDR1 is KGHSH, CDR2 LQKENI, per germline. Trimming removed 4 bases at V and 5 bases at J, with 8 bases between. The RNA input was 0.5 to 1 ug, and it was reverse transcribed with random hexamers. TCR beta CDR3 was amplified by immunoSEQ multiplex PCR. This amplification extended across 54 Vbeta and 13 Jbeta segments. TCRdb used MiXCR to reprocess the immunoSEQ multiplex PCR reads, holding one entry per CDR3 protein. The sample gives 190,000 or so distinct CDR3 sequences, about 95% of which show up once; 0.07% to 0.095% is in the top ten. On this clonotype itself: The antigen is undetermined.

CD8+ and CD4+ T cells from blood underwent TCR beta sequencing. Both CD4+ and CD8+ T cells were negatively isolated, and TEMRA cells underwent FACS enrichment. V usage is TRBV18 and J usage is TRBJ2-5; D unclear. The source material was CD4+ T cells from PBMCs. This receptor was taken from a human donor with multiple sclerosis. CDR3 amino acids: CASSRSEETQYF. The CDR3, as DNA: TGTGCCAGCTCACGTTCCGAGGAGACCCAGTACTTC.